One sample yielded the 17 T cell receptor beta chains listed below, sequenced in a study of blood T cells in healthy people across ages (dated by TCRdb to the mid-2010s). Libraries were built with 5' RACE. The sequencer was an Illumina HiSeq 2500. A second roughly 6 to 12 cycle PCR used a sample-barcoded 5' primer and a J-beta primer mix. TCRdb reran the public reads through fastp at Q25 and MiXCR, keeping productive beta chains. Rows matching on CDR3 protein sequence are summarized as one entry with the most common DNA and genes. This sample holds some 760,000 distinct CDR3 sequences; roughly 25% were observed only once. In total, the top ten clones hold more than 7.5% of the sample. These data were likewise used in another study, on T cells of mothers and their children.

Sequenced: blood. The receptors were gathered from a boy aged 10-17 years in good health.

This clonotype has only a few counts. The rearrangement links TRBV2 to TRBJ2-7; D not certain. Germline-derived CDR1 and CDR2 are SNHLY and FYNNEI. The V and J ends lost 4 bases and 6 bases respectively, with 10 bases between them. The CDR3 totals 12 residues. The CDR3 bases are TGTGCCAGCAGTGCGCAGGCGGTCGAGCAGTACTTC. Its translation: CASSAQAVEQYF.

This CDR3 is CASSFGGHSSYEQYF. CDR3 nucleotide sequence: TGTGCCAGCAGTTTTGGGGGGCACAGCTCCTACGAGCAGTACTTC. This chain uses TRBV27 with TRBJ2-5, with D perhaps given as TRBD1 or TRBD2 (6 bases each). The DNA end is a closer match to TRBJ2-7, so the J assignment may be wrong. CDR1 and CDR2 (germline): MNHEY, SMNVEV (reference sequence). This CDR3 has 15 amino acids.

The V call is TRBV20-1, the J call TRBJ2-1; TRBD2 matches at 7 bases. CDR1 and CDR2 (germline): DFQATT, SNEGSKA (reference sequence). Germline trimming cut 5 bases from V and 6 bases from J; bases unmatched to any gene: 7. The CDR3 is 13 amino acids. CDR3 in DNA: TGCAGTGCTTGGGAGGGCCGCAGCAATGAGCAGTTCTTC. It codes for CSAWEGRSNEQFF.

This chain uses TRBV6-5 with TRBJ2-2; a weak D match, TRBD2 (6 bases). Trimming pared 5 bases from V and 6 bases from J, leaving 13 bases between. CDR1 is MNHEY and CDR2 is SVGAGI in the germline V gene. This CDR3 contains 14 residues. The CDR3 spells CASSQRTGAGELFF. The DNA for the CDR3 is TGTGCCAGCAGTCAACGGACGGGGGCCGGGGAGCTGTTTTTT.

The V gene is TRBV4-1, the J gene TRBJ1-5; D remains ambiguous. Germline V gene data show CDR1 as MGHRA and CDR2 as YSYEKL. This CDR3 spans 14 amino acids. The V end was cut by 2 bases, the J end by 5 bases, with 10 bases between. The CDR3 coding sequence is TGCGCCAGCAGCCAATCTATGGGAGATCAGCCCCAGCATTTT. Protein sequence: CASSQSMGDQPQHF.

The sample holds a few counts of this clonotype. CDR3 bases: TGTGCCAGCAGACCGGGGACAGGGGTTAATTCACCCCTCCACTTT. Amino acids: CASRPGTGVNSPLHF. The chain couples TRBV6-5 to TRBJ1-6; 10 bases fit TRBD1. The V gene end was trimmed by 6 bases and the J gene end by 6 bases; junction bases not matched to a gene: 5. The germline V gene has CDR1 MNHEY and CDR2 SVGAGI. This CDR3 region has 15 residues.

This chain connects TRBV5-1 to TRBJ2-1, with 14 bases identical to TRBD2. The CDR3 runs 18 residues. With V trimmed by 3 bases and J by 4 bases, 9 bases remained unmatched. CDR1 is SGHRS, CDR2 YFSETQ, per germline. CDR3 coding DNA: TGCGCCAGCAGCTCCGGGACTAGCGGGAGTTTGGGGTACAATGAGCAGTTCTTC. Amino acid sequence: CASSSGTSGSLGYNEQFF. Filled out from reference TRBV5-1 and TRBJ2-1, the complete variable domain reads KAGVTQTPRYLIKTRGQQVTLSCSPISGHRSVSWYQQTPGQGLQFLFEYFSETQRNKGNFPGRFSGRQFSNSRSEMNVSTLELGDSALYLCASSSGTSGSLGYNEQFFGPGTRLTVL.

This clonotype was counted a few times. The V call is TRBV5-5, the J call TRBJ2-1; TRBD1 is a possible D gene (6 bases). Trimming cost V 4 bases and J 3 bases, with 14 bases left between them. The germline CDR1 and CDR2 sequences are SGHKS and YYEKEE (reference sequence). The CDR3 is 15 residues long. The CDR3 protein is CASSQGQYVYNEQFF. The CDR3 DNA is TGTGCCAGCAGCCAAGGACAGTATGTCTACAATGAGCAGTTCTTC. The full variable domain, with the rest looked up from reference TRBV5-5 and TRBJ2-1, is DAGVTQSPTHLIKTRGQQVTLRCSPISGHKSVSWYQQVLGQGPQFIFQYYEKEERGRGNFPDRFSARQFPNYSSELNVNALLLGDSALYLCASSQGQYVYNEQFFGPGTRLTVL.

This clonotype showed up just a few times. The V and J genes are TRBV27 and TRBJ2-1; D might be TRBD1 (5 bases). Germline CDR1 is MNHEY and CDR2 is SMNVEV (reference sequence). V was shortened by 2 bases and J by 8 bases, with 10 bases between the two germline ends. The CDR3 runs to 13 residues. The CDR3, as DNA: TGTGCCAGCAGTTTAATAGGGGTTGATGAGCAGTTCTTC. Protein product: CASSLIGVDEQFF.

The genes are TRBV20-1 and TRBJ2-7, with 7 nucleotides matching TRBD2. The ends lost 2 bases at V and 3 bases at J; junction bases unmatched: 13. Germline CDR1 reads DFQATT; CDR2 reads SNEGSKA (reference sequence). The CDR3 contains 16 residues. The CDR3 protein is CSARPRTGTISYEQYF. DNA of the CDR3: TGCAGTGCTAGACCCCGAACCGGGACTATTAGCTACGAGCAGTACTTC.

This clonotype was found a few times. The chain carries TRBV6-1 and TRBJ2-1, with 9 positions matching TRBD1. The CDR3 consists of 16 residues. Per the germline V gene, CDR1 is MNHNS and CDR2 is SASEGT. Losses at the gene ends were 5 bases for V and 7 bases for J; bases not matched to a gene: 12. CDR3 sequence: CASSTSRDRAGNEQFF. Here the CDR3 DNA reads TGTGCCAGCAGTACGTCCCGGGACAGGGCTGGAAATGAGCAGTTCTTC.

This clonotype occurred a few times. The chain links TRBV29-1 to TRBJ2-5, with TRBD2 matching over 7 bases. The end of the DNA is better explained by TRBJ2-1, so the J call may be wrong. The CDR3 covers 14 residues. Germline V gene sequence: CDR1 SQVTM, CDR2 ANQGSEA. The CDR3 DNA sequence: TGCAGCGCTTCGCTGGCGGGAGCATTTGGTGAGCAGTTCTTC. This gives the protein CSASLAGAFGEQFF.

This rearrangement joins TRBV29-1 to TRBJ1-2; 9 bases match TRBD1. V lost 3 bases and J lost 7; bases outside the gene matches: 6. This CDR3 is 13 amino acids long. The germline V gene encodes CDR1 SQVTM and CDR2 ANQGSEA. This CDR3 is CSVEVRDRVGYTF. The CDR3 region has the DNA TGCAGCGTTGAGGTCCGGGACAGGGTTGGCTACACCTTC. Together with reference TRBV29-1 and TRBJ1-2, the CDR3 gives the full variable domain: SAVISQKPSRDICQRGTSLTIQCQVDSQVTMMFWYRQQPGQSLTLIATANQGSEATYESGFVIDKFPISRPNLTFSTLTVSNMSPEDSSIYLCSVEVRDRVGYTFGSGTRLTVV.

J is TRBJ1-4 and V is TRBV27, with 8 bases that match TRBD1. From germline, CDR1 is MNHEY and CDR2 SMNVEV (reference sequence). The CDR3 runs 14 residues. The J segment lost 9 bases and the V segment lost 3 bases, leaving 6 bases of the junction unmatched. The CDR3 sequence is CASSFGQGTQKLFF. The DNA for the CDR3 is TGTGCCAGCAGTTTTGGACAGGGCACCCAAAAACTGTTTTTT.

The rearrangement joins TRBV4-1 to TRBJ2-5; 7 bases line up with TRBD1. This CDR3 spans 15 amino acids. CDR1 and CDR2 (germline): MGHRA, YSYEKL. Trimming took 0 bases from V and 1 from J; bases not matched to a gene: 2. The CDR3 here is CASSQEDRTQETQYF. CDR3 in DNA: TGCGCCAGCAGCCAAGAGGACAGGACCCAAGAGACCCAGTACTTC.

The count of this clonotype is one. The gene calls are TRBV27 and TRBJ2-5; D tentatively reads TRBD1 or TRBD2 (7 bases each). Germline CDR1 is MNHEY and CDR2 is SMNVEV (reference sequence). This CDR3 comprises 16 residues. V lost 1 base and J 5 bases, leaving 17 bases between the germline ends. CDR3 loop: CASSLYGDREGETQYF. Here the CDR3 DNA reads TGTGCCAGCAGTTTATATGGCGACAGGGAGGGGGAGACCCAGTACTTC.

The chain uses TRBV12-3 or TRBV12-4 and TRBJ2-5; 8 positions match TRBD2. This CDR3 comprises 15 residues. Unmatched junction bases numbered 5, after V lost 3 bases and J lost 2 bases. DNA for the CDR3: TGTGCCAGCAGTTTGGGACTAGACCTTCAAGAGACCCAGTACTTC. Encoded protein: CASSLGLDLQETQYF.